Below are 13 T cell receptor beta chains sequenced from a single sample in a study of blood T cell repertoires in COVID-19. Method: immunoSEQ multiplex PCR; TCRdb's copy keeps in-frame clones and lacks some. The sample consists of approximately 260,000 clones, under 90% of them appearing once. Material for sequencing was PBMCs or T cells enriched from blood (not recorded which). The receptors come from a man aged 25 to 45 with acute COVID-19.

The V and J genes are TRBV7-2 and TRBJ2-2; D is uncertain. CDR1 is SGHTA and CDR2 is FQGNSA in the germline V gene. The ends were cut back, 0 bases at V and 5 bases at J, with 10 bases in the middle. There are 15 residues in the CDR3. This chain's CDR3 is CASSLAPRLTGELFF. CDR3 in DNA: TGTGCCAGCAGCTTAGCGCCCAGGTTGACCGGGGAGCTGTTTTTT.

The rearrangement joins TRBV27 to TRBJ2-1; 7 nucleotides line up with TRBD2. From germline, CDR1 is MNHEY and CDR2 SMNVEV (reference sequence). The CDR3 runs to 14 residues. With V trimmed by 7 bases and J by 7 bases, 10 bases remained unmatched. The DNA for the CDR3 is TGTGCCAGCACCGTCAGCGGGATAGGGAATGAGCAGTTCTTC. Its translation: CASTVSGIGNEQFF.

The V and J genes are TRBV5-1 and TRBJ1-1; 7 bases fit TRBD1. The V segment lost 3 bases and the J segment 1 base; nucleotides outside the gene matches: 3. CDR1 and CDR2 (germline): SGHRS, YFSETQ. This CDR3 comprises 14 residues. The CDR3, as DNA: TGCGCCAGCAGCTCCCGGACAGGGAACACTGAAGCTTTCTTT. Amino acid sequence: CASSSRTGNTEAFF.

CDR3 sequence reads: CARRDGDTEAFF. The CDR3 bases are TGTGCCCGGAGGGATGGGGACACTGAAGCTTTCTTT. The chain uses TRBV27 and TRBJ1-1; unclear D gene. CDR1 is MNHEY, CDR2 SMNVEV, per germline (reference sequence). V lost 11 bases, J lost 3 bases, and 13 bases lay in between. This CDR3 region has 12 residues.

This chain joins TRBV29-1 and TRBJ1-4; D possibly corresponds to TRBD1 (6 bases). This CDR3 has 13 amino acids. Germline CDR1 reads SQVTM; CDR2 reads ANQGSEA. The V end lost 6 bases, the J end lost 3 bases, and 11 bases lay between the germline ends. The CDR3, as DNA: TGCAGCGTGGAGGACAGAGCTAATGAAAAACTGTTTTTT. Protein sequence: CSVEDRANEKLFF. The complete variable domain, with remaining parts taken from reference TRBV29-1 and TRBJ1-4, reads SAVISQKPSRDICQRGTSLTIQCQVDSQVTMMFWYRQQPGQSLTLIATANQGSEATYESGFVIDKFPISRPNLTFSTLTVSNMSPEDSSIYLCSVEDRANEKLFFGSGTQLSVL.

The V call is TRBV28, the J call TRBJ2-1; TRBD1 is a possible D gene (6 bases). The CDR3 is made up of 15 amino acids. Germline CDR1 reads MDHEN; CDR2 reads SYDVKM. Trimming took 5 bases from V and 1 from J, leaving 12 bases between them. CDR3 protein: CASSEQGFSYNEQFF. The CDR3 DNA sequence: TGTGCCAGCAGTGAACAGGGTTTTTCCTACAATGAGCAGTTCTTC.

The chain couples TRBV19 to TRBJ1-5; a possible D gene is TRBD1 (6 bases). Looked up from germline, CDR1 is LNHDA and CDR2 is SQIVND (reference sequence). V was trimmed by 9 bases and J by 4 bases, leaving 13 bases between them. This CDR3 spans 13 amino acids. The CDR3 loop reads CASKTGRNQPQHF. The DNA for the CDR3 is TGTGCCAGCAAGACAGGTCGGAATCAGCCCCAGCATTTT.

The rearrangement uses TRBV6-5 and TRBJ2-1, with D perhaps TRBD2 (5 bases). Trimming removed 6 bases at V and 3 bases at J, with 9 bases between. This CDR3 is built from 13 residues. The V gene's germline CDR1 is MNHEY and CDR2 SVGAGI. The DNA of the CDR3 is TGTGCCAGCAGGGTCCGGGGCTACAATGAGCAGTTCTTC. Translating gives CASRVRGYNEQFF.

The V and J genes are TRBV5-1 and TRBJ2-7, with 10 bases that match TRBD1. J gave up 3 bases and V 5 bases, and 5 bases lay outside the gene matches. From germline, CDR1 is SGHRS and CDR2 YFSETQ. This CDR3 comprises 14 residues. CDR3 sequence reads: CASRLGTGDYEQYV. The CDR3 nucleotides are TGCGCCAGCAGACTCGGGACAGGGGACTACGAGCAGTACGTC.

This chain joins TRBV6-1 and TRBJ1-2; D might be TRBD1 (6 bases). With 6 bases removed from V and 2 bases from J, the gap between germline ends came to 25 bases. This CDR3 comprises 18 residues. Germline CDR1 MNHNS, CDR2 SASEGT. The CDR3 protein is CASSENSNARDKNYGYTF. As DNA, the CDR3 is TGTGCCAGCAGCGAAAATTCGAACGCCCGGGACAAGAACTATGGCTACACCTTC.

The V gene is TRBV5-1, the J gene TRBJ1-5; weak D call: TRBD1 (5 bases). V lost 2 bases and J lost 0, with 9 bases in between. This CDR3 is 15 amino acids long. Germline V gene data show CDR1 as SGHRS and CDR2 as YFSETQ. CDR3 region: CASSFSGDSNQPQHF. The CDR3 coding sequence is TGCGCCAGCAGCTTTTCGGGGGATAGCAATCAGCCCCAGCATTTT.

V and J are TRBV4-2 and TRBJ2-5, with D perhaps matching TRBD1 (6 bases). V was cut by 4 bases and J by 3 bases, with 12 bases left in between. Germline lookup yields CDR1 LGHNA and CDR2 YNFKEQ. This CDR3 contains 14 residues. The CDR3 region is CASSLGQSKETQYF. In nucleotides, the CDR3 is TGTGCCAGCAGCCTCGGACAGTCGAAAGAGACCCAGTACTTC.

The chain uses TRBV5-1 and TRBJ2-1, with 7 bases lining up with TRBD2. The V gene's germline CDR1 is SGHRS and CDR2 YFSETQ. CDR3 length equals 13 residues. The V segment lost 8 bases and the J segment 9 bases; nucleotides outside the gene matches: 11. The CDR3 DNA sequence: TGCGCCAGTACGGGACTACTTCCGCTTGAGCAGTTCTTC. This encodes CASTGLLPLEQFF.